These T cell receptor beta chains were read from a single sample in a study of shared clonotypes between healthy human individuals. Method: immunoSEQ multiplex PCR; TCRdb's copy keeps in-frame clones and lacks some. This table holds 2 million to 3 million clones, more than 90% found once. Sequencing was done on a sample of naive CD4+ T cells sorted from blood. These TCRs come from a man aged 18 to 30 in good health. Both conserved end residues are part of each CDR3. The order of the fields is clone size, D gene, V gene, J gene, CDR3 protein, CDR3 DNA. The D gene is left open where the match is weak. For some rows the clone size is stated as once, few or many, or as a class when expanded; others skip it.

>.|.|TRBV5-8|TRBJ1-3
CASSFLTGAVGNTIYF
TGTGCCAGCAGCTTCTTGACGGGGGCAGTTGGAAACACCATATATTTT
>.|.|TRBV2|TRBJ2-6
CASSTDSSGANVLTF
TGTGCCAGCAGTACCGACAGCTCTGGGGCCAACGTCCTGACTTTC
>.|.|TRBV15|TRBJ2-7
CATTSQGSYEQYF
TGTGCCACCACCTCACAGGGATCCTACGAGCAGTACTTC
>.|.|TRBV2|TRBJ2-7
CASQQGIAYEQYF
TGTGCCAGCCAGCAGGGTATTGCCTACGAGCAGTACTTC
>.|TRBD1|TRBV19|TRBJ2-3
CASTMGQGADTQYF
TGTGCCAGTACCATGGGACAGGGGGCAGATACGCAGTATTTT
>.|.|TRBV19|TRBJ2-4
CASRPGGRENIQYF
TGTGCCAGTAGGCCGGGGGGCCGCGAAAACATTCAGTACTTC
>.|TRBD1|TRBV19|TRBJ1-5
CASDRVGGYQPQHF
TGTGCCAGCGACAGGGTAGGAGGCTATCAGCCCCAGCATTTT
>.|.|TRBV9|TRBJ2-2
CASSVGTNTGELFF
TGTGCCAGCAGCGTGGGCACGAACACCGGGGAGCTGTTTTTT
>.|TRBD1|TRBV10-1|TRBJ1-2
CASSPGGSNYGYTF
TGCGCCAGCAGTCCAGGGGGATCTAACTATGGCTACACCTTC
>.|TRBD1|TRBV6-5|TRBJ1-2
CASSYSDRASDYGYTF
TGTGCCAGCAGTTACTCGGACAGGGCTTCAGACTATGGCTACACCTTC
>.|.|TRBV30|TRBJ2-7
CAWSKGTAYEQYF
TGTGCCTGGAGTAAAGGGACCGCCTACGAGCAGTACTTC
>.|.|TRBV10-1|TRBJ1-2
CARAGTSAKGNYGYTF
TGCGCCAGGGCGGGGACATCAGCCAAGGGGAACTATGGCTACACCTTC
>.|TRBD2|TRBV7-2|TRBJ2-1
CASSLTSGENEQFF
TGTGCCAGCAGCTTGACTAGCGGGGAAAATGAGCAGTTCTTC
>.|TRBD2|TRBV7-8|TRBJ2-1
CASSLRVLAGGNEQFF
TGTGCCAGCAGCTTAAGGGTTCTAGCGGGAGGGAATGAGCAGTTCTTC
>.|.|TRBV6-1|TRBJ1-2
CASSEEGANYGYTF
TGTGCCAGCAGTGAAGAAGGGGCCAACTATGGCTACACCTTC
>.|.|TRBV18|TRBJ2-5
CASSPPTTPGETQYF
TGTGCCAGCTCACCACCGACGACTCCCGGGGAGACCCAGTACTTC
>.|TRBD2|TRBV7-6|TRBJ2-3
CASSLMAGGSTDTQYF
TGTGCCAGCAGCTTAATGGCGGGAGGTAGCACAGATACGCAGTATTTT
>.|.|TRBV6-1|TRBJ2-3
CASSDPPGPRTDTQYF
TGTGCCAGCAGTGACCCCCCGGGACCCCGCACAGATACGCAGTATTTT
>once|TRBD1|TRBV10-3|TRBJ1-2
CAISESTGSYTF
TGTGCCATCAGTGAGTCGACAGGGTCCTACACCTTC
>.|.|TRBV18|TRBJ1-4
CASSRGTATNEKLFF
TGTGCCAGCTCGCGCGGGACGGCAACTAATGAAAAACTGTTTTTT
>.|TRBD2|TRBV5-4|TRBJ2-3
CASSTGLAGVDTQYF
TGTGCCAGCTCTACGGGACTAGCGGGAGTAGATACGCAGTATTTT
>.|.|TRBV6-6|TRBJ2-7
CASSHLQGLSYEQYF
TGTGCCAGCAGTCACCTACAGGGACTTTCTTACGAGCAGTACTTC
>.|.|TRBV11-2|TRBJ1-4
CASSSGLGMTQLFF
TGTGCCAGCAGTTCGGGACTCGGCATGACCCAACTGTTTTTT
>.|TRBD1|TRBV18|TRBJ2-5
CASSPRQGAFQETQYF
TGTGCCAGCTCACCACGACAGGGGGCGTTCCAAGAGACCCAGTACTTC
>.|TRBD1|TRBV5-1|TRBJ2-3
CASSYIKTGTGKTDTQYF
TGCGCCAGCAGTTATATCAAAACCGGGACAGGGAAAACAGATACGCAGTATTTT
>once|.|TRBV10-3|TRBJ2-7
CAISTPRQGSFYEQYF
TGTGCCATCAGTACCCCACGACAAGGGTCCTTCTACGAGCAGTACTTC
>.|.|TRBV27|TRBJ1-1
CASSLSLGTTEAFF
TGTGCCAGCAGTTTGTCCCTCGGGACCACTGAAGCTTTCTTT
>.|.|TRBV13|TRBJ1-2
CATDLGRIANYGYTF
TGTGCCACCGACCTAGGACGTATAGCTAACTATGGCTACACCTTC
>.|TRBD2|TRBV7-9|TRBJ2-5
CASSLRRTSGSKETQYF
TGTGCCAGCAGCTTAAGGCGGACTAGCGGGAGCAAGGAGACCCAGTACTTC
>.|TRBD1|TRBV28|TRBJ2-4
CASSGLTGGDIQYF
TGTGCCAGCAGTGGATTGACAGGGGGAGACATTCAGTACTTC
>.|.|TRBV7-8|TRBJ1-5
CASSLVGGNQPQHF
TGTGCCAGCAGCTTAGTTGGGGGAAATCAGCCCCAGCATTTT
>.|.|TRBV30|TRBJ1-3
CAWSGSGNTIYF
TGTGCCTGGAGCGGATCTGGAAACACCATATATTTT
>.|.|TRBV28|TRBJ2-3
CASSGRGETDTQYF
TGTGCCAGCAGTGGGAGGGGGGAAACAGATACGCAGTATTTT
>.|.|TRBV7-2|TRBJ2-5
CASSTWAARETQYF
TGTGCCAGCAGCACTTGGGCAGCGAGAGAGACCCAGTACTTC
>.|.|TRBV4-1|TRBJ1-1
CASSQDWGLNTEAFF
TGCGCCAGCAGCCAAGATTGGGGTCTGAACACTGAAGCTTTCTTT
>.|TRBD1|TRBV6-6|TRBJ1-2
CASSYGGRGEGGYTF
TGTGCCAGCAGTTACGGGGGCAGGGGGGAAGGTGGCTACACCTTC
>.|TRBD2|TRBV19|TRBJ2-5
CASSPLAGGQETQYF
TGTGCCAGTAGTCCACTAGCGGGGGGGCAGGAGACCCAGTACTTC
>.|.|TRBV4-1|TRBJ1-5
CASSEDLAGVSNQPQHF
TGCGCCAGCAGCGAAGATCTCGCAGGGGTGAGCAATCAGCCCCAGCATTTT
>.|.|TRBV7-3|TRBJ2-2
CASSLQGPAGELFF
TGTGCCAGCAGCCTACAGGGTCCCGCCGGGGAGCTGTTTTTT